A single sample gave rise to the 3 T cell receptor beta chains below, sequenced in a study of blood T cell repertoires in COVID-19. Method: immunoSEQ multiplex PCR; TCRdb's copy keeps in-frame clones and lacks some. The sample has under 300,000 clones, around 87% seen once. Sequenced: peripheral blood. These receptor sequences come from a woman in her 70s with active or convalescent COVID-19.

CDR3 loop: CASTNTWGRVGDTQYF. The CDR3 coding sequence is TGTGCCAGCACCAATACCTGGGGCAGGGTTGGAGATACGCAGTATTTT. The rearrangement links TRBV5-4 to TRBJ2-3; a possible D gene is TRBD1 (5 bases). The CDR3 spans 16 residues. Germline lookup yields CDR1 SGHNT and CDR2 YYREEE (reference sequence). Trimming took off 6 bases at V and 5 bases at J, with 22 bases between the two ends. Looking up the rest from reference TRBV5-4 and TRBJ2-3 gives the full variable domain: ETGVTQSPTHLIKTRGQQVTLRCSSQSGHNTVSWYQQALGQGPQFIFQYYREEENGRGNFPPRFSGLQFPNYSSELNVNALELDDSALYLCASTNTWGRVGDTQYFGPGTRLTVL.

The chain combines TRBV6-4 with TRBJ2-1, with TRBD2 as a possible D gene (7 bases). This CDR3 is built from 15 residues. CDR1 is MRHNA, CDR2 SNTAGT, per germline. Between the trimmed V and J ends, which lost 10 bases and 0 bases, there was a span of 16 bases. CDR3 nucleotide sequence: TGTGCCACGGGGAGGGGGGCGAGCTCCTACAATGAGCAGTTCTTC. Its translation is CATGRGASSYNEQFF.

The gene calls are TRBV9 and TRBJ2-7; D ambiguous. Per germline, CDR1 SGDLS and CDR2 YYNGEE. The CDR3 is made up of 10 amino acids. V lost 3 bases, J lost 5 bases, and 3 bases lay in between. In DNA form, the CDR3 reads TGTGCCAGCAGCGGTAACGAGCAGTACTTC. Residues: CASSGNEQYF.